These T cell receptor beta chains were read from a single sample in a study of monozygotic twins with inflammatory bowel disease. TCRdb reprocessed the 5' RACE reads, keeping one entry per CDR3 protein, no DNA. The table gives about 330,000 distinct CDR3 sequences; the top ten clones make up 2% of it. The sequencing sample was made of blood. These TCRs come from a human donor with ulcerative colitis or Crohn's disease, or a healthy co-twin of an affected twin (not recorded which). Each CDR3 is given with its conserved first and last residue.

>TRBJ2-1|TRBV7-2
CASSVGTGGYEQFF
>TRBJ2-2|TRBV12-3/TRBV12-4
CASSPTGASGTGELFF
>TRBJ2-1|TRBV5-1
CASSERSSYNEQFF
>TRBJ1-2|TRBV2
CASSEGNTNYGYTF
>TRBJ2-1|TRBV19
CASSITGGLVNEQFF
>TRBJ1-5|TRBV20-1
CSARTTRSNQPQHF
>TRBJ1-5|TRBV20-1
CSAGRQGTRDQPQHF
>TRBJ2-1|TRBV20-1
CSASPAGRGNEQFF
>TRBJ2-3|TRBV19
CASLAGAGTDTQYF
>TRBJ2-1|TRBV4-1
CASSQEQRIDNEQFF